The 6 T cell receptor beta chains given below trace back to one sample, sequenced in a study of cytomegalovirus exposure and HLA in healthy donors. The PCR ran on 60 Vbeta and 13 Jbeta primers. The repertoire was sequenced with immunoSEQ multiplex PCR; TCRdb's copy has only in-frame clones and lacks some. The table shows 200,000 to 250,000 clones, with 82% occurring only once. Sequencing used PBMCs. These receptors were obtained from a woman aged 40-49 years in good health and CMV-seronegative.

The table lists this clone with a count of one. The chain joins TRBV29-1 to TRBJ2-1; 9 bases match TRBD2. Germline CDR1 reads SQVTM; CDR2 reads ANQGSEA. The J segment lost 9 bases and the V segment lost 8 bases, leaving 20 bases of the junction unmatched. This CDR3 spans 16 amino acids. The CDR3: CSTPFHIAGEGGEQFF. The CDR3 region has the DNA TGCAGCACTCCCTTTCATATAGCGGGAGAAGGTGGTGAGCAGTTCTTC.

Only a few counts were recorded for this clone. The rearrangement links TRBV7-9 to TRBJ2-7; 12 bases agree with TRBD2. The CDR3 runs 15 residues. Germline V gene data show CDR1 as SEHNR and CDR2 as FQNEAQ (reference sequence). The V and J ends lost 5 bases and 6 bases, in that order; junction bases with no gene match: 8. Here the CDR3 reads CASSMTSGRTGEQYF. CDR3 sequence (DNA): TGTGCCAGCAGCATGACTAGCGGGAGAACAGGCGAGCAGTACTTC. Combining the CDR3 with reference TRBV7-9 and TRBJ2-7 gives the whole variable domain DTGVSQNPRHKITKRGQNVTFRCDPISEHNRLYWYRQTLGQGPEFLTYFQNEAQLEKSRLLSDRFSAERPKGSFSTLEIQRTEQGDSAMYLCASSMTSGRTGEQYFGPGTRLTVT.

The V and J genes are TRBV7-8 and TRBJ2-4; TRBD2 is a possible D gene (6 bases). This CDR3 is built from 16 residues. Germline assignment: CDR1 SGHVS and CDR2 FQNEAQ. V lost 4 bases to trimming and J lost 6 bases, with 19 bases between them. CDR3 amino acids: CASSSTGTSLGNIQYF. DNA for the CDR3: TGTGCCAGCAGCTCGACCGGGACTTCCCTGGGAAACATTCAGTACTTC.

The chain recombines TRBV11-2 with TRBJ2-7; D possibly corresponds to TRBD2 (6 bases). Trimming pared 0 bases from V and 3 bases from J, leaving 12 bases between. The CDR3 has 15 residues. Germline V CDR1 and CDR2: SGHAT, FQNNGV. The CDR3 sequence: CASSLDGGIDYEQYF. CDR3 in DNA: TGTGCCAGCAGCTTAGATGGGGGGATCGACTACGAGCAGTACTTC.

The V and J genes are TRBV25-1 and TRBJ2-4, with TRBD2 matching 11 bases. From germline, CDR1 is MGHDK and CDR2 SYGVNS. Trimming cost V 6 bases and J 9 bases; bases outside gene matches: 19. The CDR3 sequence is 18 residues long. The CDR3 nucleotides are TGTGCCAGCAGCCCAACGCCTGGCGGCGGGACTAGCGGTACCATTCAGTACTTC. As protein: CASSPTPGGGTSGTIQYF.

This clone was seen a single time. The genes are TRBV28 and TRBJ2-7, with 10 bases fitting TRBD2. After removal of 5 bases from V and 1 base from J, the junction contained 8 bases not matched to a gene. Germline V gene data show CDR1 as MDHEN and CDR2 as SYDVKM. The CDR3 length is 16 residues. As DNA, the CDR3 is TGTGCCAGCAGTCCCTCGATAGCGGGAGGTTCCTACGAGCAGTACTTC. This gives the protein CASSPSIAGGSYEQYF.